Presented here are 25 T cell receptor beta chains from one specimen sequenced in a study of T cell repertoires in cytomegalovirus infection. TCRdb redid the calling of the reads with MiXCR, one entry per CDR3 protein. The sample has a few hundred thousand distinct CDR3 sequences, 9.1% seen once; the top ten hold about 15%. Material: PBMCs. These receptor sequences come from a human donor in good health (CMV status not recorded). Some clones in this sample may be carry-over from other donors' samples.

In this sample, this clonotype turned up a few times. The rearrangement joins TRBV6-1 to TRBJ2-2, with D uncertain. V was trimmed by 0 bases and J by 7 bases, leaving 3 bases between them. Germline assignment: CDR1 MNHNS and CDR2 SASEGT. The CDR3 runs 12 residues. The CDR3 is CASSEAGGELFF. The DNA for the CDR3 is TGTGCCAGCAGTGAAGCGGGCGGGGAGCTGTTTTTT.

This clonotype has more than one count but fewer than ten. J is TRBJ2-5 and V is TRBV29-1, with unresolved D. This CDR3 is built from 16 residues. Looked up from germline, CDR1 is SQVTM and CDR2 is ANQGSEA. Trimming left V 0 bases short and J 1 base short, with 15 bases between. CDR3 DNA sequence: TGCAGCGTTGAAGATGATAAGGGAACAAGCCAAGAGACCCAGTACTTC. This encodes CSVEDDKGTSQETQYF.

This clonotype was seen at least ten times. This chain links TRBV7-2 with TRBJ1-4, with 7 positions matching TRBD1. The CDR3 runs 16 residues. V was clipped by 4 bases and J by 8 bases; unmatched bases: 13. Germline V gene sequence: CDR1 SGHTA, CDR2 FQGNSA. The CDR3 reads CASSSPLGQGEEKLFF. CDR3 coding DNA: TGTGCCAGCAGCTCCCCCCTGGGGCAGGGGGAAGAAAAACTGTTTTTT.

This clonotype appeared many times. The chain is built from TRBV7-9 and TRBJ1-2; D unclear. V was clipped by 5 bases and J by 3 bases, with 13 bases between them. Germline lookup yields CDR1 SEHNR and CDR2 FQNEAQ (reference sequence). CDR3 length: 14 amino acids. The CDR3 spells CASSVGLTDYGYTF. The DNA for the CDR3 is TGTGCCAGCAGCGTAGGGCTTACTGACTATGGCTACACCTTC.

This clonotype showed up many times. This sequence joins TRBV11-2 and TRBJ2-7; no reliable D call. Trimming left V 0 bases short and J 2 bases short, with 11 bases between. The germline V gene encodes CDR1 SGHAT and CDR2 FQNNGV. This CDR3 contains 15 residues. CDR3 in DNA: TGTGCCAGCAGCTTAGATGGCAGCCGAACCTACGAGCAGTACTTC. Translated: CASSLDGSRTYEQYF. The full variable domain, in which reference TRBV11-2 and TRBJ2-7 provide the parts outside the CDR3, is EAGVAQSPRYKIIEKRQSVAFWCNPISGHATLYWYQQILGQGPKLLIQFQNNGVVDDSQLPKDRFSAERLKGVDSTLKIQPAKLEDSAVYLCASSLDGSRTYEQYFGPGTRLTVT.

This clonotype was observed many times. This chain links TRBV10-2 with TRBJ2-1, with 10 positions matching TRBD2. Trimming at V came to 1 base and at J to 10 bases, leaving 7 bases not matched to a gene. The germline gives CDR1 WSHSY, CDR2 SAAADI. The CDR3 runs 15 residues. The CDR3 here is CASSELSGRAREQFF. CDR3 in DNA: TGCGCCAGCAGTGAGTTGAGCGGGAGGGCCCGGGAGCAGTTCTTC.

The table lists this clonotype with many counts. The V gene is TRBV12-3 or TRBV12-4, the J gene TRBJ2-7; possibly TRBD1 or TRBD2 for D (5 bases each). Trimming shortened V by 3 bases and J by 3 bases, and 15 bases separated the two germline ends. CDR3 size: 15 residues. The CDR3 DNA is TGTGCCAGCAGTTTTGGGGCAGGGAGAAACTACGAGCAGTACTTC. Its translation is CASSFGAGRNYEQYF.

The V gene is TRBV28, the J gene TRBJ2-2; 7 bases fit TRBD1. The CDR3 length is 17 residues. The germline CDR1 and CDR2 sequences are MDHEN and SYDVKM. V gave up 5 bases and J gave up 6 bases; unmatched junction bases: 15. CDR3 protein: CASSLPRQGLLPGELFF. The DNA of the CDR3 is TGTGCCAGCAGTCTCCCCCGACAGGGTCTATTGCCCGGGGAGCTGTTTTTT.

The rearrangement joins TRBV20-1 to TRBJ1-4, with D possibly TRBD1 on 6 matching bases. Germline V gene lookup returns CDR1 DFQATT and CDR2 SNEGSKA (reference sequence). The V end was cut by 0 bases, the J end by 3 bases, with 11 bases between. The CDR3 totals 15 residues. As DNA, the CDR3 is TGCAGTGCTAGAGAGGGGGCGCGGGCTAATGAAAAACTGTTTTTT. Translating gives CSAREGARANEKLFF.

This clonotype was observed a few times. The rearrangement joins TRBV19 to TRBJ2-2, with D possibly matching TRBD1 (5 bases). Germline V gene lookup returns CDR1 LNHDA and CDR2 SQIVND (reference sequence). CDR3 length: 14 residues. The V and J ends lost 4 bases and 6 bases respectively, with 12 bases between them. CDR3 loop: CASSRAGFAGELFF. DNA of the CDR3: TGTGCCAGTAGTAGGGCAGGGTTCGCCGGGGAGCTGTTTTTT.

The table lists this clonotype with many counts. This chain joins TRBV7-2 and TRBJ2-5, with TRBD2 identical over 7 bases. Germline-derived CDR1 and CDR2 are SGHTA and FQGNSA. The V gene end was trimmed by 6 bases and the J gene end by 4 bases; junction bases not matched to a gene: 5. The CDR3 has 13 residues. The CDR3 DNA is TGTGCCAGCAGTCGGGGGGTTGTAGAGACCCAGTACTTC. Translation gives CASSRGVVETQYF.

This clonotype came up many times. V is TRBV28 and J is TRBJ2-3; no clear D gene. The germline V gene encodes CDR1 MDHEN and CDR2 SYDVKM. CDR3 size: 14 residues. V lost 6 bases, J lost 2 bases, and 12 bases lay in between. CDR3 sequence reads: CASRPQFPTDTQYF. The CDR3 nucleotides are TGTGCCAGCAGACCTCAGTTCCCCACAGATACGCAGTATTTT.

This clonotype was recorded many times. V usage is TRBV10-2 and J usage is TRBJ2-3; TRBD2 matches 8 bases. V trimming: 6 bases; J trimming: 0 bases; junction bases outside the gene matches: 11. The CDR3 covers 17 residues. Germline V CDR1 and CDR2: WSHSY, SAAADI. Written as DNA, the CDR3 is TGCGCCAGCAGCGATCCTGGACTAGCTCTTAGCACAGATACGCAGTATTTT. Its translation is CASSDPGLALSTDTQYF.

As for this clonotype: A much bigger clone sits one base away, suggesting this may be a read error. The chain joins TRBV11-2 to TRBJ2-1; 7 positions match TRBD2. Per the germline V gene, CDR1 is SGHAT and CDR2 is FQNNGV. This CDR3 contains 14 residues. In nucleotides, the CDR3 is TGTGCCAGCAGCCCCCCCAGCGTGGCGGGAGAGCGGTTCTTC. This gives the protein CASSPPSVAGERFF.

This clonotype occurred many times. The rearrangement joins TRBV5-1 to TRBJ2-2; D remains ambiguous. The CDR3 is 12 amino acids. Germline V gives CDR1 SGHRS, CDR2 YFSETQ. V gave up 4 bases and J gave up 7 bases, with 8 bases separating them. Here the CDR3 reads CASSRINGELFF. The CDR3 nucleotides are TGCGCCAGCAGCAGGATAAACGGGGAGCTGTTTTTT.

This clonotype was observed at least ten times. This chain's CDR3 is CASSPQLAGFTDTQYF. CDR3 DNA: TGTGCCAGCAGTCCTCAACTAGCGGGGTTCACAGATACGCAGTATTTT. The V gene is TRBV28, the J gene TRBJ2-3; 10 nucleotides align to TRBD2. This CDR3 is 16 amino acids long. V shed 5 bases and J 2 bases; nucleotides not matched to a gene: 7. From germline, CDR1 is MDHEN and CDR2 SYDVKM. Full variable domain (rest looked up from reference TRBV28 and TRBJ2-3): DVKVTQSSRYLVKRTGEKVFLECVQDMDHENMFWYRQDPGLGLRLIYFSYDVKMKEKGDIPEGYSVSREKKERFSLILESASTNQTSMYLCASSPQLAGFTDTQYFGPGTRLTVL.

The rearrangement uses TRBV12-3 or TRBV12-4 and TRBJ2-7; TRBD1 matches at 8 bases. Unmatched junction bases numbered 7, after V lost 6 bases and J lost 3 bases. This CDR3 contains 14 residues. DNA of the CDR3: TGTGCCAGCAGGCTAGGACAGGGTAACTACGAGCAGTACTTC. Translated: CASRLGQGNYEQYF.

A few counts support this clonotype. The gene calls are TRBV28 and TRBJ1-2; 7 positions agree with TRBD1. The CDR3 totals 15 residues. Losses at the gene ends were 4 bases for V and 2 bases for J; bases not matched to a gene: 7. Germline V gene data show CDR1 as MDHEN and CDR2 as SYDVKM. In nucleotides, the CDR3 is TGTGCCAGCAGTTCATCCGGGACAGTAAACTATGGCTACACCTTC. It translates to CASSSSGTVNYGYTF.

This clonotype came up many times. This chain connects TRBV7-8 to TRBJ1-5; D is possibly TRBD1 (5 bases). Deletions cut 5 bases from V and 2 bases from J, with 13 bases between. The CDR3 is 15 residues long. CDR1 is SGHVS, CDR2 FQNEAQ, per germline. This CDR3 reads CASSIDSGGNQPQHF. The CDR3, as DNA: TGTGCCAGCAGCATTGACAGCGGGGGCAATCAGCCCCAGCATTTT.

Many counts were recorded for this clonotype. This rearrangement joins TRBV6-2 or TRBV6-3 to TRBJ1-5; 11 bases match TRBD1. The V segment lost 6 bases and the J segment 8 bases; nucleotides outside the gene matches: 9. The germline gives CDR1 MNHEY, CDR2 SVGEGT. The CDR3 is 15 residues long. CDR3 nucleotide sequence: TGTGCCAGCAGCTTGGACGGGACAGGGGGGGAGCCCCAGCATTTT. It codes for CASSLDGTGGEPQHF.

This clonotype was recorded many times. The chain joins TRBV7-2 to TRBJ1-2; D remains ambiguous. This CDR3 contains 13 residues. Trimming left V 3 bases short and J 3 bases short, with 8 bases between. Looked up from germline, CDR1 is SGHTA and CDR2 is FQGNSA. The DNA for the CDR3 is TGTGCCAGCAGCTTGAGCGGATACTATGGCTACACCTTC. Translation: CASSLSGYYGYTF.

This clonotype was counted at least ten times. The chain recombines TRBV7-2 with TRBJ1-4, with 8 bases that match TRBD1. Per germline, CDR1 SGHTA and CDR2 FQGNSA. V lost 3 bases, J lost 8 bases, and 2 bases stayed unmatched. The CDR3 contains 13 residues. In DNA form, the CDR3 reads TGTGCCAGCAGCTTCGACAGGGGAGAAAAACTGTTTTTT. This gives the protein CASSFDRGEKLFF.

J is TRBJ1-6 and V is TRBV20-1, with 12 bases lining up with TRBD1. The junction had 5 bases not matched to a gene; V was cut back by 0 bases and J by 8 bases. CDR3 length equals 16 residues. Germline V lookup: CDR1 DFQATT, CDR2 SNEGSKA (reference sequence). CDR3 nucleotides: TGCAGTGCTAGAGAGGCGGGACAGGGGGCGGATTCACCCCTCCACTTT. Translation: CSAREAGQGADSPLHF.

The rearrangement joins TRBV5-6 to TRBJ1-5, with D possibly TRBD1 on 6 matching bases. The CDR3 has 14 residues. CDR1 and CDR2 from the germline V gene are SGHDT and YYEEEE. With 0 bases removed from V and 9 bases from J, the gap between germline ends came to 13 bases. The CDR3 loop is CASSLAGAGGPQHF. For the CDR3, the DNA is TGTGCCAGCAGCTTGGCGGGGGCTGGGGGGCCCCAGCATTTT.

The genes are TRBV12-3 or TRBV12-4 and TRBJ1-2; D ambiguous. V was shortened by 6 bases and J by 0 bases, with 11 bases between the two germline ends. The CDR3 is 14 amino acids. CDR3 bases: TGTGCCAGCAGGCCTTCGGGAACTAACTATGGCTACACCTTC. It is translated as CASRPSGTNYGYTF.